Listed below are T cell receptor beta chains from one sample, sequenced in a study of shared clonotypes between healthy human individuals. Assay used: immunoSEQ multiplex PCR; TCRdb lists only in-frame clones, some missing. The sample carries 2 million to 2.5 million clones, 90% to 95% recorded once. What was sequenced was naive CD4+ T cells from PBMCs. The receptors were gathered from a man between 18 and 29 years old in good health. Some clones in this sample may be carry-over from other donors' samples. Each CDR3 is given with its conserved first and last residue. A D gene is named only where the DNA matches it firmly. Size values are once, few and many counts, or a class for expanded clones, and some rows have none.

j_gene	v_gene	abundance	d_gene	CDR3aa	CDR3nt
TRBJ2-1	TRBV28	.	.	CASSSPQIAPYNEQFF	TGTGCCAGCAGTTCGCCTCAAATCGCGCCCTACAATGAGCAGTTCTTC
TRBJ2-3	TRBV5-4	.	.	CASSLVGRVPDTQYF	TGTGCCAGCAGCTTGGTCGGCAGGGTACCAGATACGCAGTATTTT
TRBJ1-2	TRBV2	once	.	CASSARTGSGGYTF	TGTGCCAGCAGTGCTCGAACAGGATCTGGTGGCTACACCTTC
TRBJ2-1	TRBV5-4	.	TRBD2	CASSSVARGSSYNEQFF	TGTGCCAGCAGCTCGGTGGCCCGCGGGAGCTCCTACAATGAGCAGTTCTTC
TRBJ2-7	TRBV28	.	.	CASSFQSGVPYEQYF	TGTGCCAGCAGTTTTCAGTCGGGGGTTCCCTACGAGCAGTACTTC
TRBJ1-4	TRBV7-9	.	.	CASSLLAGELFF	TGTGCCAGCAGCTTACTGGCCGGGGAACTGTTTTTT
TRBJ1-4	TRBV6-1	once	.	CASSARAGGKINAKLFF	TGTGCCAGCAGTGCCCGGGCTGGGGGGAAGATAAACGCTAAACTGTTTTTT
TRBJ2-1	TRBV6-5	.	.	CASSRLLARYNEQFF	TGTGCCAGCAGCCGACTCCTAGCGAGATACAATGAGCAGTTCTTC
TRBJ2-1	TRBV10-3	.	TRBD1	CAINPGQAGYNEQFF	TGTGCCATCAACCCTGGACAGGCTGGCTACAATGAGCAGTTCTTC
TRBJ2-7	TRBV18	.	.	CASSPPISYEQYF	TGTGCCAGCTCACCACCAATCTCCTACGAGCAGTACTTC
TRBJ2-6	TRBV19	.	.	CASWNLRTRDGSGANVLTF	TGTGCCAGTTGGAACTTGAGGACCCGGGACGGCTCTGGGGCCAACGTCCTGACTTTC
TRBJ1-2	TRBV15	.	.	CATSRAPTRGYTF	TGTGCCACCAGCAGAGCCCCGACCCGAGGCTACACCTTC
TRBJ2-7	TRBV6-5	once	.	CASSYLPETYEQYF	TGTGCCAGCAGTTACCTTCCAGAAACCTACGAGCAGTACTTC
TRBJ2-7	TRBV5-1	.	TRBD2	CASSWGGLAGGPTSYEQYF	TGCGCCAGCAGCTGGGGGGGACTAGCGGGAGGGCCGACGTCCTACGAGCAGTACTTC
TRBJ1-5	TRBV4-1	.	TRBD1	CASSQDRDRGRAGNQPQHF	TGCGCCAGCAGCCAAGACAGGGACAGGGGTAGGGCTGGCAATCAGCCCCAGCATTTT
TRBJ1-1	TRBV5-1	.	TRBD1	CASSWGTGMNTEAFF	TGCGCCAGCAGCTGGGGGACAGGGATGAACACTGAAGCTTTCTTT
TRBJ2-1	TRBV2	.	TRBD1	CASSMDRVGNEQFF	TGTGCCAGCAGTATGGACAGGGTGGGCAATGAGCAGTTCTTC
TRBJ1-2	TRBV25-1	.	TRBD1	CASSEGQPAAYGYTF	TGTGCCAGCAGTGAGGGACAGCCGGCAGCCTATGGCTACACCTTC